This TCR beta chain emerged from a study of T cell responses to AZD1222 COVID-19 vaccine. Findings of the study overall: The sample set comprised mostly white British donors with more females, and clonal diversity was possibly underestimated. Repertoire sampling occurred only after the peak T cell response. Targets within unmutated variant regions were reportedly found for nearly half of spike-specific TCRs. Compared with day 0, the breadth and depth of the Spike-specific TCR repertoire rose significantly after two doses of AZD1222.

With regard to this clone: Its matching antigen is unknown. Other nucleotide sequences in the sample specify the same CDR3.

Profiling relied on immunoSEQ multiplex PCR, and the TCRdb table lists in-frame clones only, not all of them. Among roughly 100,000 clones listed, approximately 92% were seen once. The TCR was taken from an adult in good health. The material sequenced was peripheral blood, taken on day 0 of AZD1222 vaccination.

DNA of the CDR3: TGTGCCACCAGCAGAGATTTAGGAGATACGCAGTATTTT. Translation gives CATSRDLGDTQYF. This chain joins TRBV15 and TRBJ2-3; unclear D gene. With 0 bases removed from V and 5 bases from J, the gap between germline ends came to 6 bases. The V gene's germline CDR1 is LNHNV and CDR2 YYDKDF (reference sequence). The CDR3 is 13 amino acids.